The 14 T cell receptor beta chains below all came from one sample that was sequenced in a study of cytomegalovirus exposure and HLA in healthy donors. Researchers ran the PCR with 60 Vbeta and 13 Jbeta primers. Produced via immunoSEQ multiplex PCR; TCRdb's table is partial and in-frame only. The sample includes around 120,000 clones, approximately 80% of them seen just once. The sequencing sample was made of PBMCs. The source is a woman aged 40 to 50 in good health and CMV-seronegative.

The chain couples TRBV4-3 to TRBJ2-3; 12 bases are shared with TRBD2. Germline CDR1 reads LGHNA; CDR2 reads YSLEER. The CDR3 sequence is 18 residues long. Unmatched junction bases numbered 7, after V lost 0 bases and J lost 3 bases. CDR3 in DNA: TGCGCCAGCAGCCAAGATATGAGACTAGCGGGAGCGACAGATACGCAGTATTTT. Translated, it gives CASSQDMRLAGATDTQYF.

Written as DNA, the CDR3 is TGTGCCAGCAGCCACCCCTCGGGGGAGACCCAGTACTTC. It specifies CASSHPSGETQYF. The chain joins TRBV14 to TRBJ2-5; possible D gene TRBD2, 5 bases. Deletions cut 3 bases from V and 5 bases from J, with 10 bases between. Germline lookup yields CDR1 SGHDN and CDR2 FVKESK. The CDR3 sequence is 13 residues long.

The chain is built from TRBV18 and TRBJ1-5; 9 bases align to TRBD1. V lost 5 bases and J lost 4; bases outside the gene matches: 3. The CDR3 sequence is 14 residues long. Germline assignment: CDR1 KGHSH and CDR2 LQKENI. The CDR3 loop is CASSTGQGNQPQHF. The DNA for the CDR3 is TGTGCCAGCTCAACGGGACAGGGAAATCAGCCCCAGCATTTT.

The rearrangement links TRBV30 to TRBJ1-1; TRBD1 matches at 9 bases. The germline CDR1 and CDR2 sequences are GTSNPN and SVGIG (reference sequence). The CDR3 has 17 residues. V was clipped by 5 bases and J by 4 bases; unmatched bases: 17. CDR3: CAWSLPSGTGIRTEAFF. DNA for the CDR3: TGTGCCTGGTCCCTTCCTTCCGGGACAGGGATTCGCACTGAAGCTTTCTTT. Full variable domain (outside the CDR3, taken from reference TRBV30 and TRBJ1-1): SQTIHQWPATLVQPVGSPLSLECTVEGTSNPNLYWYRQAAGRGLQLLFYSVGIGQISSEVPQNLSASRPQDRQFILSSKKLLLSDSGFYLCAWSLPSGTGIRTEAFFGQGTRLTVV.

This clone was recorded a few times. This chain uses TRBV5-6 with TRBJ1-2; 7 bases are a match to TRBD1. The CDR3 has 14 amino acids. Germline V gives CDR1 SGHDT, CDR2 YYEEEE. Trimming removed 1 base from V and 7 bases from J; junction bases left unmatched: 7. The CDR3 loop reads CASSLSGQDGGYTF. In nucleotides, the CDR3 is TGTGCCAGCAGCTTGTCCGGACAGGACGGTGGCTACACCTTC.

This chain uses TRBV6-1 with TRBJ2-7, with a tentative D call TRBD1 (6 bases). The CDR3 is 14 residues long. In germline, CDR1 is MNHNS, CDR2 SASEGT. V lost 6 bases and J lost 7, with 19 bases in between. The CDR3 loop is CASSPKRDRQEQYF. The CDR3 DNA is TGTGCCAGCAGCCCCAAACGAGACAGGCAAGAGCAGTACTTC.

The chain is built from TRBV4-1 and TRBJ2-3; weak D call: TRBD2 (7 bases). The CDR3 has 19 residues. Germline lookup yields CDR1 MGHRA and CDR2 YSYEKL. Trimming took 0 bases from V and 0 from J, leaving 19 bases between them. The CDR3 DNA reads TGCGCCAGCAGCCAAGATTCGGGGAGGGGGGCCTCTAGCACAGATACGCAGTATTTT. Protein product: CASSQDSGRGASSTDTQYF.

The rearrangement links TRBV29-1 to TRBJ1-1, with TRBD1 matching over 7 bases. Germline trimming cut 7 bases from V and 1 base from J; bases unmatched to any gene: 3. CDR1 SQVTM and CDR2 ANQGSEA come from the germline V gene. The CDR3 covers 12 residues. This CDR3 reads CSARDRNTEAFF. The CDR3, as DNA: TGCAGCGCCCGGGACAGGAACACTGAAGCTTTCTTT. The complete variable domain, with remaining parts taken from reference TRBV29-1 and TRBJ1-1, reads SAVISQKPSRDICQRGTSLTIQCQVDSQVTMMFWYRQQPGQSLTLIATANQGSEATYESGFVIDKFPISRPNLTFSTLTVSNMSPEDSSIYLCSARDRNTEAFFGQGTRLTVV.

In its sample, this clone was seen once. The chain uses TRBV7-9 and TRBJ2-7, with a weak D call TRBD1 (6 bases). Trimming shortened V by 1 base and J by 3 bases, and 13 bases separated the two germline ends. The CDR3 consists of 15 residues. From germline, CDR1 is SEHNR and CDR2 FQNEAQ (reference sequence). CDR3 coding DNA: TGTGCCAGCAGCTTAGTTGGGACAAAAAACTACGAGCAGTACTTC. As protein: CASSLVGTKNYEQYF.

The table lists this clone with a count of one. The chain uses TRBV6-5 and TRBJ2-7; tentative D call: TRBD2 (6 bases). CDR1 is MNHEY and CDR2 is SVGAGI in the germline V gene. The ends were cut back, 2 bases at V and 0 bases at J, with 14 bases in the middle. The CDR3 has 16 amino acids. CDR3 residues: CASSYGLGGSSYEQYF. CDR3 bases: TGTGCCAGCAGTTACGGTTTGGGAGGAAGCTCCTACGAGCAGTACTTC.

The CDR3 nucleotides read TGTGCCAGCAGCTTATACCCCTCTGTCCTAGCGGGTAAAACCGTCAATGAGCAGTTCTTC. Protein sequence: CASSLYPSVLAGKTVNEQFF. This rearrangement joins TRBV7-6 to TRBJ2-1, with TRBD2 identical over 8 bases. The germline CDR1 and CDR2 sequences are SGHVS and FNYEAQ. CDR3 length: 20 amino acids. V lost 2 bases, J lost 6 bases, and 21 bases stayed unmatched. Looking up the rest from reference TRBV7-6 and TRBJ2-1 gives the full variable domain: GAGVSQSPRYKVTKRGQDVALRCDPISGHVSLYWYRQALGQGPEFLTYFNYEAQQDKSGLPNDRFSAERPEGSISTLTIQRTEQRDSAMYRCASSLYPSVLAGKTVNEQFFGPGTRLTVL.

The CDR3 is CASSPPVSGPQFF. In DNA, the CDR3 is TGTGCCAGCAGTCCCCCAGTTAGCGGACCGCAGTTCTTC. The chain recombines TRBV28 with TRBJ2-1; possible D gene TRBD2, 6 bases. Looked up from germline, CDR1 is MDHEN and CDR2 is SYDVKM. The CDR3 totals 13 residues. V was cut by 5 bases and J by 12 bases, with 17 bases left in between.

CDR3 sequence reads: CASSPRTGGWSGELFF. The DNA of the CDR3 is TGTGCCAGCAGCCCTAGGACAGGGGGCTGGTCCGGGGAGCTGTTTTTT. This chain links TRBV7-3 with TRBJ2-2; 11 nucleotides line up with TRBD1. J gave up 6 bases and V 5 bases, and 8 bases lay outside the gene matches. The CDR3 covers 16 residues. Germline lookup yields CDR1 SGHTA and CDR2 FQGTGA.

The rearrangement uses TRBV9 and TRBJ1-1; TRBD1 aligns across 8 bases. The CDR3 has 14 residues. Trimming removed 1 base from V and 1 base from J; junction bases left unmatched: 0. In germline, CDR1 is SGDLS, CDR2 YYNGEE. This chain's CDR3 is CASSVTGGNTEAFF. The CDR3 DNA is TGTGCCAGCAGCGTAACAGGGGGGAACACTGAAGCTTTCTTT.